Below, 24 T cell receptor beta chains from the same sample are listed, as sequenced in a study of identical twins. TCRdb called the 5' RACE reads again in MiXCR, with one record for every CDR3 protein. Among about 220,000 distinct CDR3 sequences listed, 6% to 7% were seen once. A further study also used this sample, focusing on T cells expressing NK-cell markers.

Sequenced material: CD8+ T cells sorted from blood. These receptors originate from a woman between 18 and 29 years old in good health.

This clonotype has just a few counts. The chain carries TRBV6-5 and TRBJ2-1; 7 nucleotides align to TRBD2. The trim removed 6 bases at V and 10 bases at J, leaving 6 bases unmatched. The length of the CDR3 is 12 residues. Germline V lookup: CDR1 MNHEY, CDR2 SVGAGI. The CDR3 nucleotides are TGTGCCAGCAGGGGCGGGAGCTACGAGCAGTTCTTC. Translated: CASRGGSYEQFF.

A remark on this clonotype: One end of the junction does not line up with germline, which may come from a read error. V gene TRBV6-5 combines with J gene TRBJ2-1; D assignment may be TRBD1 or TRBD2 (6 bases each). Germline values: CDR1 MNHEY, CDR2 SVGAGI. The CDR3 is 14 amino acids. The CDR3 spells CASTYSGALGEQFF. In DNA, the CDR3 is TGTGCCAGCACTTACTCGGGGGCCTTGGGTGAGCAGTTCTTC.

This clonotype was found a few times. The chain couples TRBV7-8 to TRBJ2-5; D perhaps matches TRBD2 (5 bases). Germline CDR1 reads SGHVS; CDR2 reads FQNEAQ. The CDR3 consists of 14 residues. The V gene lost 5 bases and the J gene lost 5 bases, with 15 bases spanning the gap. The CDR3 region is CASSPAARGETQYF. In nucleotides, the CDR3 is TGTGCCAGCAGCCCTGCCGCCAGAGGGGAGACCCAGTACTTC. The entire variable domain, with the rest obtained from reference TRBV7-8 and TRBJ2-5, is as follows: GAGVSQSPRYKVAKRGQDVALRCDPISGHVSLFWYQQALGQGPEFLTYFQNEAQLDKSGLPSDRFFAERPEGSVSTLKIQRTQQEDSAVYLCASSPAARGETQYFGPGTRLLVL.

Ten or more counts support this clonotype. The CDR3: CASSQWDIPYEQYF. CDR3 sequence (DNA): TGCGCCAGCAGCCAGTGGGACATCCCCTACGAGCAGTACTTC. The rearrangement uses TRBV4-1 and TRBJ2-7; TRBD1 might be the D (6 bases). Germline loops: CDR1 MGHRA, CDR2 YSYEKL. V lost 3 bases, J lost 2 bases, and 11 bases lay in between. CDR3 length equals 14 residues.

The gene calls are TRBV12-3 or TRBV12-4 and TRBJ2-7; no reliable D call. Trimming pared 3 bases from V and 3 bases from J, leaving 9 bases between. The CDR3 is 13 residues long. CDR3 DNA sequence: TGTGCCAGCAGTTTTGCAGGCATCTACGAGCAGTACTTC. Translation: CASSFAGIYEQYF.

There are many counts of this clonotype. The chain couples TRBV7-2 to TRBJ1-5, with unresolved D. The CDR3 sequence is 12 residues long. Trimming removed 3 bases at V and 7 bases at J, with 7 bases between. Germline-derived CDR1 and CDR2 are SGHTA and FQGNSA. CDR3 in amino acids: CASSLQSQPQHF. CDR3 nucleotide sequence: TGTGCCAGCAGCTTGCAGTCACAGCCCCAGCATTTT. The whole variable domain, remainder taken from reference TRBV7-2 and TRBJ1-5, is GAGVSQSPSNKVTEKGKDVELRCDPISGHTALYWYRQSLGQGLEFLIYFQGNSAPDKSGLPSDRFSAERTGGSVSTLTIQRTQQEDSAVYLCASSLQSQPQHFGDGTRLSIL.

This clonotype was observed a few times. The gene calls are TRBV29-1 and TRBJ2-1, with 10 nucleotides matching TRBD1. This CDR3 has 14 residues. The germline CDR1 and CDR2 sequences are SQVTM and ANQGSEA. The V gene end was trimmed by 5 bases and the J gene end by 7 bases; junction bases not matched to a gene: 8. The CDR3 loop reads CSVRQGAQVNEQFF. The CDR3 DNA is TGCAGCGTTCGACAGGGGGCTCAGGTGAATGAGCAGTTCTTC.

The chain is built from TRBV9 and TRBJ2-2; possibly TRBD2 for D (6 bases). The CDR3 runs 17 residues. The V end was cut by 3 bases, the J end by 2 bases, with 17 bases between. CDR1 is SGDLS and CDR2 is YYNGEE in the germline V gene. This CDR3 is CASSAPLGGFNTGELFF. The CDR3 DNA sequence: TGTGCCAGCAGCGCCCCACTTGGAGGGTTTAACACCGGGGAGCTGTTTTTT.

This clonotype was seen a few times. J is TRBJ2-1 and V is TRBV6-2 or TRBV6-3; possibly TRBD2 for D (6 bases). This CDR3 comprises 12 residues. Trimming cost V 7 bases and J 7 bases, with 11 bases left between them. Germline V gene sequence: CDR1 MNHEY, CDR2 SVGEGT. The CDR3 sequence is CASTLGTNEQFF. The CDR3 coding sequence is TGTGCCAGCACCCTAGGGACTAATGAGCAGTTCTTC.

This clonotype was seen a few times. The J gene is TRBJ1-4, the V gene TRBV9; TRBD1 agrees at 12 bases. J gave up 10 bases and V 6 bases, and 7 bases lay outside the gene matches. In germline, CDR1 is SGDLS, CDR2 YYNGEE. There are 14 residues in the CDR3. The CDR3 loop is CASTPGTGGIKLFF. DNA of the CDR3: TGTGCCAGCACCCCCGGGACAGGGGGCATAAAACTGTTTTTT.

This clonotype has at least ten counts. The J gene is TRBJ2-1, the V gene TRBV4-3; tentatively, D is TRBD1 (6 bases). Germline V lookup: CDR1 LGHNA, CDR2 YSLEER. This CDR3 has 15 residues. The V gene lost 3 bases and the J gene lost 5 bases, with 14 bases spanning the gap. CDR3 DNA: TGCGCCAGCAGCCATCACAGGGCGAGCAACAATGAGCAGTTCTTC. It specifies CASSHHRASNNEQFF.

This clonotype was found a few times. CDR3 nucleotides: TGTGCCAGCAGTGATGAGGGCGGTTCGGGACAGGAAAATTCACCCCTCCACTTT. Translating gives CASSDEGGSGQENSPLHF. V and J are TRBV25-1 and TRBJ1-6; 8 bases agree with TRBD1. Germline values: CDR1 MGHDK, CDR2 SYGVNS. Germline trimming cut 3 bases from V and 7 bases from J; bases unmatched to any gene: 14. The length of the CDR3 is 18 residues. Full variable domain (remainder filled in from reference TRBV25-1 and TRBJ1-6): EADIYQTPRYLVIGTGKKITLECSQTMGHDKMYWYQQDPGMELHLIHYSYGVNSTEKGDLSSESTVSRIRTEHFPLTLESARPSHTSQYLCASSDEGGSGQENSPLHFGNGTRLTVT.

V is TRBV6-6 and J is TRBJ1-3; D uncertain. V was clipped by 4 bases and J by 9 bases, with 10 bases between them. The length of the CDR3 is 12 residues. Germline V gives CDR1 MNHNY, CDR2 SVGAGI (reference sequence). This CDR3 is CASSLEKATIYF. CDR3 nucleotides: TGTGCCAGCAGTTTGGAGAAAGCCACCATATATTTT.

This chain links TRBV29-1 with TRBJ1-2; 8 nucleotides align to TRBD1. V was clipped by 6 bases and J by 0 bases; unmatched bases: 6. The germline V gene has CDR1 SQVTM and CDR2 ANQGSEA. The length of the CDR3 is 14 residues. CDR3 in DNA: TGCAGCGTGGGCGGGACAGGCACTAACTATGGCTACACCTTC. Translated, it gives CSVGGTGTNYGYTF.

A few counts support this clonotype. The chain joins TRBV27 to TRBJ2-7; D is perhaps TRBD1 (7 bases). V was trimmed by 2 bases and J by 3 bases, leaving 17 bases between them. CDR3 size: 16 residues. Germline V gene data show CDR1 as MNHEY and CDR2 as SMNVEV (reference sequence). CDR3: CASSLTLGGGFYEQYF. CDR3 sequence (DNA): TGTGCCAGCAGTTTAACGCTCGGAGGGGGCTTCTACGAGCAGTACTTC.

This clonotype has ten or more counts. The chain couples TRBV21-1 to TRBJ1-5; no check of the table's D call, TRBD1, against the DNA was made. TRBV21-1 is a pseudogene segment. The CDR3 consists of 16 residues. In DNA form, the CDR3 reads TGTGCCAGCAGCAAAGATTATCGGGGGCCTCATCAGCCCCAGCATTTT. Encoded protein: CASSKDYRGPHQPQHF.

The V gene is TRBV9, the J gene TRBJ1-1, with D perhaps matching TRBD1 (6 bases). Trimming took 0 bases from V and 4 from J, leaving 7 bases between them. CDR1 and CDR2 (germline): SGDLS, YYNGEE. This CDR3 has 13 residues. CDR3 loop: CASSVADSTEAFF. The CDR3 DNA follows: TGTGCCAGCAGCGTAGCGGACAGCACTGAAGCTTTCTTT.

The genes are TRBV2 and TRBJ1-2; D perhaps matches TRBD1 (5 bases). Germline V CDR1 and CDR2: SNHLY, FYNNEI. The germline V and J ends were trimmed by 3 bases and 7 bases, with 12 bases remaining between them. CDR3 length: 13 residues. CDR3 amino acids: CASSDRYGAGYTF. The DNA of the CDR3 is TGTGCCAGCAGTGACAGATATGGGGCTGGCTACACCTTC.

V usage is TRBV30 and J usage is TRBJ2-4; 7 positions match TRBD2. The CDR3 length is 14 residues. The germline V gene encodes CDR1 GTSNPN and CDR2 SVGIG (reference sequence). The V segment lost 0 bases and the J segment 9 bases; nucleotides outside the gene matches: 8. The CDR3 DNA reads TGTGCCTGGAGTGTTTGGGGGGGGGAGGGCATTCAGTACTTC. Its translation is CAWSVWGGEGIQYF.

This sequence joins TRBV20-1 and TRBJ1-1; TRBD1 aligns across 9 bases. V lost 5 bases to trimming and J lost 1 base; unmatched junction nucleotides: 5. Germline CDR1 and CDR2: DFQATT and SNEGSKA (reference sequence). The CDR3 contains 14 residues. The CDR3 here is CSAVRDRENTEAFF. In DNA, the CDR3 is TGCAGTGCTGTTCGGGACAGGGAGAACACTGAAGCTTTCTTT.

The chain's CDR3 is CASSPTGLAPETQYF. The CDR3 DNA reads as TGCGCCAGCAGCCCGACTGGACTAGCCCCCGAGACCCAGTACTTC. The chain combines TRBV4-3 with TRBJ2-5; 8 positions match TRBD2. V shed 4 bases, J shed 5 bases, and the junction held 9 bases outside the gene matches. CDR1 and CDR2 from the germline V gene are LGHNA and YSLEER. This CDR3 has 15 amino acids.

The chain is built from TRBV6-1 and TRBJ2-1; D perhaps matches TRBD1 (5 bases). In germline, CDR1 is MNHNS, CDR2 SASEGT. The CDR3 runs 16 residues. Trimming pared 1 base from V and 3 bases from J, leaving 13 bases between. The chain's CDR3 is CASSEGPGSGYNEQFF. The CDR3 DNA follows: TGTGCCAGCAGTGAAGGCCCAGGGTCGGGCTACAATGAGCAGTTCTTC.

This chain joins TRBV20-1 and TRBJ1-2, with 9 bases fitting TRBD1. Trimming at V came to 6 bases and at J to 5 bases, leaving 16 bases not matched to a gene. The germline gives CDR1 DFQATT, CDR2 SNEGSKA (reference sequence). The length of the CDR3 is 16 residues. CDR3 residues: CSAPKGTGTSFYGYTF. CDR3 DNA sequence: TGCAGTGCCCCGAAGGGGACAGGGACATCCTTTTATGGCTACACCTTC.

Ten or more counts support this clonotype. The J gene is TRBJ1-2, the V gene TRBV5-1, with 7 bases lining up with TRBD1. This CDR3 is built from 15 residues. The germline V gene encodes CDR1 SGHRS and CDR2 YFSETQ. Trimming removed 0 bases from V and 5 bases from J; junction bases left unmatched: 7. CDR3 DNA: TGCGCCAGCAGCTTGGATCGGGACAGATATTATGGCTACACCTTC. It specifies CASSLDRDRYYGYTF.